The 29 T cell receptor beta chains below all came from one sample that was sequenced in a study of cytomegalovirus exposure and HLA in healthy donors. With 60 Vbeta and 13 Jbeta primers, the PCR was carried out. The repertoire was sequenced with immunoSEQ multiplex PCR; TCRdb's copy has only in-frame clones and lacks some. The sample holds nearly 110,000 clones, over 70% seen once. Sequencing was performed on PBMCs. The receptors originated from a male donor in good health and CMV-seropositive.

The chain combines TRBV7-9 with TRBJ2-1, with D perhaps TRBD2 (6 bases). The V gene's germline CDR1 is SEHNR and CDR2 FQNEAQ (reference sequence). V lost 5 bases and J 7 bases, leaving 15 bases between the germline ends. The CDR3 has 14 amino acids. CDR3 residues: CASSVSTSTNEQFF. The CDR3 bases are TGTGCCAGCAGCGTCAGTACTAGCACTAATGAGCAGTTCTTC.

The table lists this clone with a count of one. The chain couples TRBV13 to TRBJ2-7, with 9 bases identical to TRBD1. This CDR3 comprises 13 residues. Germline CDR1 PRHDT, CDR2 FYEKMQ (reference sequence). The V and J ends lost 5 bases and 6 bases, in that order; junction bases with no gene match: 5. CDR3 DNA: TGTGCCAGCAGCCGTACAGGGGGCGGCGAGCAGTACTTC. Protein product: CASSRTGGGEQYF.

This clone was counted many times. The chain is built from TRBV15 and TRBJ2-1; 8 bases fit TRBD2. After removal of 5 bases from V and 8 bases from J, the junction contained 14 bases not matched to a gene. The CDR3 length is 16 residues. Germline CDR1 LNHNV, CDR2 YYDKDF (reference sequence). CDR3 residues: CATSPGGSGVVDEQFF. For the CDR3, the DNA is TGTGCCACCAGCCCCGGTGGTAGCGGGGTGGTAGATGAGCAGTTCTTC.

This CDR3 is CASSKWGGEQYF. Written as DNA, the CDR3 is TGTGCCAGCAGCAAATGGGGAGGCGAGCAGTACTTC. This chain joins TRBV7-2 and TRBJ2-7, with D perhaps matching TRBD2 (6 bases). The V end was cut by 5 bases, the J end by 6 bases, with 11 bases between. CDR3 size: 12 residues. Germline V gives CDR1 SGHTA, CDR2 FQGNSA.

The rearrangement uses TRBV7-3 and TRBJ1-1; perhaps TRBD1 as D (6 bases). V lost 1 base to trimming and J lost 2 bases, with 11 bases between them. CDR3 length equals 15 residues. Germline-derived CDR1 and CDR2 are SGHTA and FQGTGA. In nucleotides, the CDR3 is TGTGCCAGCAGCTTAATTCCGGGACAAAACACTGAAGCTTTCTTT. Its protein product is CASSLIPGQNTEAFF.

The table lists this clone with a few counts. Other DNA sequences within the sample encode an identical CDR3. The J gene is TRBJ1-5, the V gene TRBV6-5; maybe TRBD1 (5 bases). V lost 5 bases and J 2 bases, leaving 13 bases between the germline ends. CDR3 size: 15 residues. Per the germline V gene, CDR1 is MNHEY and CDR2 is SVGAGI. The CDR3 bases are TGTGCCAGCAGTCCCCGGGGGAGGGGCAATCAGCCCCAGCATTTT. This gives the protein CASSPRGRGNQPQHF.

This clone has more than one count but fewer than ten. The CDR3 sequence: CASSPEEGATEAFF. The CDR3 nucleotides read TGTGCCAGCTCACCAGAAGAGGGGGCCACTGAAGCTTTCTTT. The chain has TRBV18 and TRBJ1-1; TRBD1 agrees at 7 bases. There are 14 residues in the CDR3. Germline V gene data show CDR1 as KGHSH and CDR2 as LQKENI. V lost 2 bases to trimming and J lost 4 bases; unmatched junction nucleotides: 4.

The chain is built from TRBV6-6 and TRBJ2-3, with D perhaps matching TRBD2 (5 bases). This CDR3 contains 13 residues. With 11 bases removed from V and 4 bases from J, the gap between germline ends came to 16 bases. Germline CDR1 and CDR2: MNHNY and SVGAGI (reference sequence). Written as DNA, the CDR3 is TGTGCCGGAAAAAAGGACTTATCAGATACGCAGTATTTT. Its translation is CAGKKDLSDTQYF.

As DNA, the CDR3 is TGTGCCAGCAGCAGTTCCGGGAGCTTTAATGAGCAGTTCTTC. Residues: CASSSSGSFNEQFF. The chain recombines TRBV7-3 with TRBJ2-1; D is perhaps TRBD2 (6 bases). The CDR3 has 14 amino acids. Per the germline V gene, CDR1 is SGHTA and CDR2 is FQGTGA. Trimming took off 5 bases at V and 7 bases at J, with 15 bases between the two ends.

This clone has more than one count but fewer than ten. The V call is TRBV7-6, the J call TRBJ2-3; D is perhaps TRBD1 (6 bases). V lost 5 bases and J lost 1, with 16 bases in between. From germline, CDR1 is SGHVS and CDR2 FNYEAQ. The CDR3 loop spans 16 amino acids. CDR3 amino acids: CASSPNRVKGTDTQYF. In DNA, the CDR3 is TGTGCCAGCAGCCCCAACAGGGTAAAAGGCACAGATACGCAGTATTTT. Drawing the rest from reference TRBV7-6 and TRBJ2-3, the complete variable domain is GAGVSQSPRYKVTKRGQDVALRCDPISGHVSLYWYRQALGQGPEFLTYFNYEAQQDKSGLPNDRFSAERPEGSISTLTIQRTEQRDSAMYRCASSPNRVKGTDTQYFGPGTRLTVL.

This clone was observed a few times. V usage is TRBV2 and J usage is TRBJ2-5; TRBD1 matches at 9 bases. J was trimmed by 10 bases and V by 4 bases; bases with no gene match: 22. This CDR3 has 18 amino acids. CDR1 is SNHLY and CDR2 is FYNNEI in the germline V gene. The CDR3 sequence: CASSAGQGNMARMEGQYF. CDR3 bases: TGTGCCAGCAGTGCGGGACAGGGAAATATGGCGCGGATGGAGGGCCAGTACTTC.

This clone was found once. The chain employs TRBV7-9 and TRBJ1-1, with D unclear. V was clipped by 8 bases and J by 8 bases, with 21 bases between them. Germline CDR1 is SEHNR and CDR2 is FQNEAQ (reference sequence). This CDR3 region has 14 residues. The CDR3 bases are TGTGCCAGCTTCCTAGGACTGGGGATGCCCGAAGCTTTCTTT. Protein sequence: CASFLGLGMPEAFF.

The chain employs TRBV13 and TRBJ1-4, with D possibly TRBD1 on 5 matching bases. The CDR3 extends over 14 amino acids. The germline CDR1 and CDR2 sequences are PRHDT and FYEKMQ (reference sequence). The V end was cut by 1 base, the J end by 10 bases, with 13 bases between. Here the CDR3 DNA reads TGTGCCAGCAGCTTAGTGACAGATATGAGAAAACTGTTTTTT. As protein: CASSLVTDMRKLFF.

This clone was counted between two and nine times. The chain joins TRBV28 to TRBJ2-3, with TRBD1 matching over 7 bases. After removal of 5 bases from V and 1 base from J, the junction contained 3 bases not matched to a gene. The CDR3 spans 14 residues. Germline values: CDR1 MDHEN, CDR2 SYDVKM. CDR3 residues: CASSDREGTDTQYF. The CDR3 DNA follows: TGTGCCAGCAGTGACAGGGAAGGCACAGATACGCAGTATTTT. Full variable domain (missing parts from reference TRBV28 and TRBJ2-3): DVKVTQSSRYLVKRTGEKVFLECVQDMDHENMFWYRQDPGLGLRLIYFSYDVKMKEKGDIPEGYSVSREKKERFSLILESASTNQTSMYLCASSDREGTDTQYFGPGTRLTVL.

This sequence joins TRBV5-5 and TRBJ1-3, with a weak D call TRBD1 (5 bases). Germline assignment: CDR1 SGHKS and CDR2 YYEKEE (reference sequence). The CDR3 spans 14 residues. V lost 1 base and J 4 bases, leaving 9 bases between the germline ends. In DNA, the CDR3 is TGTGCCAGCAGCTTGCAGGGCGACGGAAACACCATATATTTT. It encodes CASSLQGDGNTIYF.

This chain uses TRBV19 with TRBJ2-3; TRBD2 matches at 8 bases. The CDR3 runs to 14 residues. V was pared by 7 bases and J by 1 base, with 4 bases of the junction left unmatched. From germline, CDR1 is LNHDA and CDR2 SQIVND (reference sequence). The CDR3 region has the DNA TGTGCCAGTACAGAGCGGGGGCGCACAGATACGCAGTATTTT. It yields the protein CASTERGRTDTQYF. Using reference TRBV19 and TRBJ2-3 for the parts outside the CDR3, the full variable domain is DGGITQSPKYLFRKEGQNVTLSCEQNLNHDAMYWYRQDPGQGLRLIYYSQIVNDFQKGDIAEGYSVSREKKESFPLTVTSAQKNPTAFYLCASTERGRTDTQYFGPGTRLTVL.

This chain uses TRBV9 with TRBJ2-2, with unresolved D. From germline, CDR1 is SGDLS and CDR2 YYNGEE. Trimming took off 4 bases at V and 3 bases at J, with 13 bases between the two ends. The CDR3 is 15 amino acids. CDR3 sequence (DNA): TGTGCCAGCAGCATTGACGGGTCGGACACCGGGGAGCTGTTTTTT. It specifies CASSIDGSDTGELFF. The complete variable domain, with remaining parts taken from reference TRBV9 and TRBJ2-2, reads DSGVTQTPKHLITATGQRVTLRCSPRSGDLSVYWYQQSLDQGLQFLIQYYNGEERAKGNILERFSAQQFPDLHSELNLSSLELGDSALYFCASSIDGSDTGELFFGEGSRLTVL.

A few counts support this clone. The rearrangement uses TRBV15 and TRBJ2-7; TRBD1 matches at 8 bases. The CDR3 has 15 amino acids. Germline V gives CDR1 LNHNV, CDR2 YYDKDF (reference sequence). After removal of 4 bases from V and 2 bases from J, the junction contained 7 bases not matched to a gene. Here the CDR3 DNA reads TGTGCCACCAGCAAATCCGGACAGGGCCCCTACGAGCAGTACTTC. This sequence encodes CATSKSGQGPYEQYF.

V is TRBV5-6 and J is TRBJ1-2, with 7 nucleotides matching TRBD1. Germline V gene lookup returns CDR1 SGHDT and CDR2 YYEEEE. This CDR3 is built from 17 residues. J was trimmed by 0 bases and V by 0 bases; bases with no gene match: 8. The CDR3 bases are TGTGCCAGCAGCTTGGTAGGGGACAGTGCTGCTAACTATGGCTACACCTTC. It encodes CASSLVGDSAANYGYTF.

The rearrangement uses TRBV18 and TRBJ1-1; the D is unclear. Germline V gives CDR1 KGHSH, CDR2 LQKENI. V gave up 0 bases and J gave up 0 bases, with 5 bases separating them. This CDR3 spans 14 amino acids. Here the CDR3 reads CASSPPVLNTEAFF. The CDR3 DNA follows: TGTGCCAGCTCACCACCTGTCTTGAACACTGAAGCTTTCTTT.

The J gene is TRBJ1-5, the V gene TRBV6-1, with TRBD1 matching over 7 bases. The CDR3 is 14 amino acids. Germline V lookup: CDR1 MNHNS, CDR2 SASEGT. The V segment lost 8 bases and the J segment 4 bases; nucleotides outside the gene matches: 8. This CDR3 is CASVWAGGNQPQHF. DNA for the CDR3: TGTGCCAGCGTCTGGGCAGGGGGAAATCAGCCCCAGCATTTT.

The V gene is TRBV28, the J gene TRBJ2-1; 9 bases are shared with TRBD1. The CDR3 has 16 amino acids. Germline V gene sequence: CDR1 MDHEN, CDR2 SYDVKM. With V trimmed by 4 bases and J by 6 bases, 10 bases remained unmatched. CDR3 sequence: CASSWAVQGAGNEQFF. The CDR3 DNA follows: TGTGCCAGCAGTTGGGCTGTACAGGGGGCGGGCAATGAGCAGTTCTTC.

The chain combines TRBV5-1 with TRBJ2-5; 7 positions agree with TRBD1. The V gene end was trimmed by 3 bases and the J gene end by 5 bases; junction bases not matched to a gene: 7. Germline loops: CDR1 SGHRS, CDR2 YFSETQ. There are 14 residues in the CDR3. The DNA for the CDR3 is TGCGCCAGCAGCTCGAGACAGGGAAGGGAGACCCAGTACTTC. This sequence encodes CASSSRQGRETQYF.

V usage is TRBV15 and J usage is TRBJ2-2; D perhaps matches TRBD2 (5 bases). Trimming shortened V by 0 bases and J by 7 bases, and 6 bases separated the two germline ends. The CDR3 is made up of 13 amino acids. Looked up from germline, CDR1 is LNHNV and CDR2 is YYDKDF (reference sequence). The CDR3 region is CATSREGVGELFF. CDR3 nucleotide sequence: TGTGCCACCAGCAGAGAGGGAGTCGGGGAGCTGTTTTTT. Complete variable domain (other parts from reference TRBV15 and TRBJ2-2): DAMVIQNPRYQVTQFGKPVTLSCSQTLNHNVMYWYQQKSSQAPKLLFHYYDKDFNNEADTPDNFQSRRPNTSFCFLDIRSPGLGDTAMYLCATSREGVGELFFGEGSRLTVL.

This clone was seen just once. In DNA, the CDR3 is TGTGCCAGCAGTTGGGGCCTAGGTGGCAATCAGCCCCAGCATTTT. Residues: CASSWGLGGNQPQHF. The V gene is TRBV27, the J gene TRBJ1-5; D is possibly TRBD1 (5 bases). The CDR3 is 15 amino acids. CDR1 is MNHEY and CDR2 is SMNVEV in the germline V gene (reference sequence). V was pared by 4 bases and J by 2 bases, with 12 bases between.

This clone occurred a few times. The J gene is TRBJ2-1, the V gene TRBV30; the D is unclear. The germline V gene has CDR1 GTSNPN and CDR2 SVGIG (reference sequence). CDR3 length equals 13 residues. V gave up 0 bases and J gave up 6 bases, with 9 bases separating them. CDR3 in amino acids: CAWSVPSVNEQFF. The DNA of the CDR3 is TGTGCCTGGAGTGTACCCAGCGTCAATGAGCAGTTCTTC.

This clone is a singleton in its sample. The chain carries TRBV7-6 and TRBJ1-2; D gene uncertain. Trimming pared 5 bases from V and 6 bases from J, leaving 16 bases between. This CDR3 contains 14 residues. Per germline, CDR1 SGHVS and CDR2 FNYEAQ. The CDR3 reads CASSLRESVDGYTF. CDR3 DNA: TGTGCCAGCAGCCTTAGGGAGTCAGTTGATGGCTACACCTTC.

In regard to this clone: One end of the junction is discordant with germline, which a read error may explain. V usage is TRBV28 and J usage is TRBJ2-7, with TRBD2 matching 7 bases. Per germline, CDR1 MDHEN and CDR2 SYDVKM. This CDR3 contains 11 residues. CDR3 region: CASMRGLEKDF. CDR3 DNA: TGTGCCAGCATGCGGGGGTTAGAAAAGGACTTC.

The J gene is TRBJ1-1, the V gene TRBV5-4, with a tentative D call TRBD1 (5 bases). The V gene lost 5 bases and the J gene lost 0 bases, with 23 bases spanning the gap. CDR1 and CDR2 (germline): SGHNT, YYREEE (reference sequence). The length of the CDR3 is 18 residues. CDR3 sequence: CASSIMLWGGNMNTEAFF. CDR3 DNA: TGTGCCAGCAGTATTATGCTATGGGGGGGTAACATGAACACTGAAGCTTTCTTT.